The next 30 T cell receptor beta chains were all read from a single sample in a study of PD-1 blockade in classical Hodgkin lymphoma. Assay: immunoSEQ multiplex PCR; the TCRdb copy retains only in-frame clones and omits some. This repertoire shows 20,000 to 25,000 clones, around three quarters found once; its top ten account for about 18%. Relapse after autologous stem cell transplantation occurred in every patient, and brentuximab vedotin exposure varied. Sample: peripheral blood mononuclear cells (PBMCs), taken before the second cycle of nivolumab. These receptors came from a human donor with classical Hodgkin lymphoma.

This clone has just one count. The chain couples TRBV19 to TRBJ1-1; D might be TRBD1 (5 bases). V was cut by 4 bases and J by 1 base, with 7 bases left in between. CDR1 and CDR2 from the germline V gene are LNHDA and SQIVND (reference sequence). The CDR3 is 13 amino acids. The chain's CDR3 is CASSNDRNTEAFF. DNA for the CDR3: TGTGCCAGTAGTAACGACAGGAACACTGAAGCTTTCTTT.

This clone appeared once. The J gene is TRBJ1-2, the V gene TRBV11-3, with 7 bases identical to TRBD1. Germline V gene data show CDR1 as SGHNT and CDR2 as YENEEA. The CDR3 covers 15 residues. The V segment lost 5 bases and the J segment 8 bases; nucleotides outside the gene matches: 14. The CDR3, as DNA: TGTGCCAGCAGCCCCACCCGACAGGGTTGGGGCGGCTACACCTTC. This encodes CASSPTRQGWGGYTF.

V and J are TRBV10-2 and TRBJ2-2, with TRBD1 matching over 10 bases. CDR1 is WSHSY and CDR2 is SAAADI in the germline V gene. V lost 7 bases to trimming and J lost 5 bases; unmatched junction nucleotides: 1. CDR3 length equals 13 residues. The CDR3 DNA reads as TGCGCCAGCACGGACAGGGGGACCGGGGAGCTGTTTTTT. It is translated as CASTDRGTGELFF.

J is TRBJ1-4 and V is TRBV5-6; 10 positions agree with TRBD1. J gave up 5 bases and V 3 bases, and 7 bases lay outside the gene matches. Germline V lookup: CDR1 SGHDT, CDR2 YYEEEE. This CDR3 comprises 16 residues. CDR3 DNA: TGTGCCAGCAGCTCGAAAGGACAGGGGGTGAATGAAAAACTGTTTTTT. It specifies CASSSKGQGVNEKLFF. Supplemented by reference TRBV5-6 and TRBJ1-4, the full variable domain reads DAGVTQSPTHLIKTRGQQVTLRCSPKSGHDTVSWYQQALGQGPQFIFQYYEEEERQRGNFPDRFSGHQFPNYSSELNVNALLLGDSALYLCASSSKGQGVNEKLFFGSGTQLSVL.

In this sample, this clone turned up once. The CDR3 DNA sequence: TGTGCCAGCAGCCTGGGGGGGAGGCACAATGAGCAGTTCTTC. Amino acid sequence: CASSLGGRHNEQFF. V is TRBV7-9 and J is TRBJ2-1, with 7 bases identical to TRBD2. The CDR3 spans 14 residues. Germline values: CDR1 SEHNR, CDR2 FQNEAQ (reference sequence). V lost 5 bases, J lost 5 bases, and 6 bases stayed unmatched.

The chain couples TRBV28 to TRBJ1-5; no firm D call. CDR1 MDHEN and CDR2 SYDVKM come from the germline V gene. V was clipped by 6 bases and J by 4 bases, with 7 bases between them. The CDR3 consists of 12 residues. CDR3 residues: CASRVSNQPQHF. The CDR3 coding sequence is TGTGCCAGCAGGGTATCGAATCAGCCCCAGCATTTT.

The CDR3 bases are TGTGCCAGTAGTATGCAGTCGGGGATGGTTAACACTGAAGCTTTCTTT. This gives the protein CASSMQSGMVNTEAFF. The chain employs TRBV19 and TRBJ1-1, with D unclear. Looked up from germline, CDR1 is LNHDA and CDR2 is SQIVND (reference sequence). The CDR3 runs 16 residues. Trimming pared 3 bases from V and 2 bases from J, leaving 16 bases between.

The sample holds one count of this clone. The chain combines TRBV7-3 with TRBJ2-2; no firm D call. Germline loops: CDR1 SGHTA, CDR2 FQGTGA. Deletions cut 1 base from V and 6 bases from J, with 6 bases between. There are 13 residues in the CDR3. In nucleotides, the CDR3 is TGTGCCAGCAGCTTAATGGGTCCCGGGGAGCTGTTTTTT. Translated: CASSLMGPGELFF.

V is TRBV19 and J is TRBJ2-7, with D perhaps TRBD1 or TRBD2 (5 bases each). Trimming left V 1 base short and J 2 bases short, with 21 bases between. Per germline, CDR1 LNHDA and CDR2 SQIVND (reference sequence). This CDR3 has 18 amino acids. The CDR3 sequence is CASSIASLAGHLPYEQYF. In DNA form, the CDR3 reads TGTGCCAGTAGTATAGCCTCTCTAGCAGGACACCTACCCTACGAGCAGTACTTC.

This rearrangement joins TRBV19 to TRBJ1-2; 10 bases line up with TRBD1. CDR3 size: 14 residues. Losses at the gene ends were 6 bases for V and 4 bases for J; bases not matched to a gene: 5. Germline values: CDR1 LNHDA, CDR2 SQIVND (reference sequence). CDR3 in amino acids: CASSSTGGAYGYTF. The CDR3 DNA sequence: TGTGCCAGTAGCTCGACAGGGGGCGCCTATGGCTACACCTTC. Filled out from reference TRBV19 and TRBJ1-2, the complete variable domain reads DGGITQSPKYLFRKEGQNVTLSCEQNLNHDAMYWYRQDPGQGLRLIYYSQIVNDFQKGDIAEGYSVSREKKESFPLTVTSAQKNPTAFYLCASSSTGGAYGYTFGSGTRLTVV.

The V call is TRBV13, the J call TRBJ2-1; 10 bases agree with TRBD2. CDR1 and CDR2 from the germline V gene are PRHDT and FYEKMQ (reference sequence). The CDR3 sequence is 14 residues long. The junction had 7 bases not matched to a gene; V was cut back by 6 bases and J by 8 bases. In DNA form, the CDR3 reads TGTGCCAGCAGTAAGCCTAGCGGGAGTGATGAGCAGTTCTTC. Protein product: CASSKPSGSDEQFF.

This clone was seen only a few times. This chain connects TRBV23-1 to TRBJ1-1; D gene unclear. TRBV23-1 has ORF status, its function being uncertain. V was cut by 3 bases and J by 5 bases, with 13 bases left in between. The CDR3 has 14 residues. The CDR3 nucleotides are TGCGCCAGCAGTCAGCCCAGGCGGTCAACTGAAGCTTTCTTT. Translated: CASSQPRRSTEAFF.

The J gene is TRBJ1-3, the V gene TRBV14; possible D gene TRBD1, 6 bases. Looked up from germline, CDR1 is SGHDN and CDR2 is FVKESK. The CDR3 has 13 amino acids. The V end was cut by 6 bases, the J end by 2 bases, with 8 bases between. The CDR3 spells CASSPGAGNTIYF. CDR3 coding DNA: TGTGCCAGCAGTCCAGGGGCTGGAAACACCATATATTTT.

The chain carries TRBV19 and TRBJ2-1; TRBD1 aligns across 10 bases. Trimming took 10 bases from V and 2 from J; bases not matched to a gene: 2. The CDR3 is 13 residues long. Germline lookup yields CDR1 LNHDA and CDR2 SQIVND (reference sequence). CDR3 sequence: CATGQGAYNEQFF. The CDR3 region has the DNA TGTGCCACCGGACAGGGGGCCTACAATGAGCAGTTCTTC.

The chain links TRBV6-5 to TRBJ2-5; TRBD2 is a possible D gene (6 bases). The germline V and J ends were trimmed by 5 bases and 7 bases, with 17 bases remaining between them. Germline loops: CDR1 MNHEY, CDR2 SVGAGI. The CDR3 is 14 amino acids. This CDR3 reads CASSRDFEVGTQYF. The CDR3 DNA sequence: TGTGCCAGCAGTCGGGACTTCGAAGTCGGGACCCAGTACTTC.

This clone was picked up one time. The V and J genes are TRBV28 and TRBJ2-5, with a weak D call TRBD2 (6 bases). The V end lost 2 bases, the J end lost 7 bases, and 17 bases lay between the germline ends. The CDR3 spans 15 residues. Germline V lookup: CDR1 MDHEN, CDR2 SYDVKM. The CDR3 coding sequence is TGTGCCAGCAGTTTAAGGTGGGAGGCCCCAGGGACCCAGTACTTC. Residues: CASSLRWEAPGTQYF.

This chain joins TRBV7-2 and TRBJ2-7; TRBD2 might be the D (6 bases). This CDR3 is 15 amino acids long. The germline V and J ends were trimmed by 5 bases and 4 bases, with 18 bases remaining between them. In germline, CDR1 is SGHTA, CDR2 FQGNSA. CDR3 sequence reads: CASSPAGQAGYEQYF. CDR3 nucleotides: TGTGCCAGCAGCCCGGCCGGGCAGGCGGGGTACGAGCAGTACTTC.

This clone was found a few times. V gene TRBV9 combines with J gene TRBJ2-3, with a possible D match to TRBD1 (5 bases). The germline gives CDR1 SGDLS, CDR2 YYNGEE. The V gene lost 0 bases and the J gene lost 2 bases, with 10 bases spanning the gap. The CDR3 extends over 15 amino acids. The CDR3 loop reads CASSVGGTHTDTQYF. The CDR3 DNA sequence: TGTGCCAGCAGCGTAGGGGGCACACACACAGATACGCAGTATTTT.

This clone has a handful of counts. This chain links TRBV18 with TRBJ2-5; D may be TRBD1 (6 bases). The CDR3 runs to 13 residues. Germline loops: CDR1 KGHSH, CDR2 LQKENI. Deletions cut 5 bases from V and 4 bases from J, with 11 bases between. This CDR3 reads CASSLQGGETQYF. CDR3 nucleotides: TGTGCCAGCTCATTACAGGGTGGAGAGACCCAGTACTTC.

The chain links TRBV19 to TRBJ2-3; D is possibly TRBD2 (5 bases). The germline CDR1 and CDR2 sequences are LNHDA and SQIVND (reference sequence). This CDR3 is 15 amino acids long. Between the trimmed V and J ends, which lost 3 bases and 2 bases, there was a span of 12 bases. Here the CDR3 DNA reads TGTGCCAGTAGTATGGCGGGTCGGTACACAGATACGCAGTATTTT. Its translation: CASSMAGRYTDTQYF.

CDR3 coding DNA: TGCGCCAGCAGCTTGGAGGGAGTAACAGATACGCAGTATTTT. The encoded protein is CASSLEGVTDTQYF. This chain links TRBV5-1 with TRBJ2-3; D may be TRBD2 (5 bases). The CDR3 runs to 14 residues. The V end was cut by 0 bases, the J end by 3 bases, with 8 bases between. The germline CDR1 and CDR2 sequences are SGHRS and YFSETQ.

CDR3 nucleotide sequence: TGCAGCGTTGAGGAAGGGGAGCAGTTCTTC. Protein: CSVEEGEQFF. The rearrangement joins TRBV29-1 to TRBJ2-1; D is unclear. Germline CDR1 and CDR2: SQVTM and ANQGSEA. The V gene lost 3 bases and the J gene lost 10 bases, with 7 bases spanning the gap. The CDR3 is made up of 10 amino acids.

The chain couples TRBV5-1 to TRBJ2-2, with 12 bases identical to TRBD2. Unmatched junction bases numbered 4, after V lost 4 bases and J lost 6 bases. The CDR3 sequence is 15 residues long. Germline V gene lookup returns CDR1 SGHRS and CDR2 YFSETQ. The CDR3 here is CASSPGTSGPGELFF. The CDR3 DNA follows: TGCGCCAGCAGCCCTGGGACTAGCGGGCCCGGGGAGCTGTTTTTT. The complete variable domain, with remaining parts taken from reference TRBV5-1 and TRBJ2-2, reads KAGVTQTPRYLIKTRGQQVTLSCSPISGHRSVSWYQQTPGQGLQFLFEYFSETQRNKGNFPGRFSGRQFSNSRSEMNVSTLELGDSALYLCASSPGTSGPGELFFGEGSRLTVL.

The chain links TRBV6-1 to TRBJ2-7; D gene ambiguous. Trimming took off 6 bases at V and 2 bases at J, with 11 bases between the two ends. Germline V CDR1 and CDR2: MNHNS, SASEGT. The CDR3 covers 13 residues. CDR3 DNA sequence: TGTGCCAGCAGGTTCTCCGTTCCCTACGAGCAGTACTTC. Protein product: CASRFSVPYEQYF.

The chain links TRBV5-5 to TRBJ2-5, with D hard to call. Germline V CDR1 and CDR2: SGHKS, YYEKEE (reference sequence). The CDR3 length is 13 residues. V shed 0 bases and J shed 2 bases, with 5 bases lying between them. The CDR3: CASSLGGQETQYF. CDR3 sequence (DNA): TGTGCCAGCAGCTTGGGTGGGCAAGAGACCCAGTACTTC.

The chain recombines TRBV18 with TRBJ1-4; tentatively, D is TRBD1 (5 bases). V was trimmed by 3 bases and J by 8 bases, leaving 10 bases between them. Germline V CDR1 and CDR2: KGHSH, LQKENI. The CDR3 consists of 13 residues. The CDR3 coding sequence is TGTGCCAGCTCACCGGGGCTGCAGGAAAAACTGTTTTTT. This sequence encodes CASSPGLQEKLFF. The variable domain in full, with the rest retrieved from reference TRBV18 and TRBJ1-4, is NAGVMQNPRHLVRRRGQEARLRCSPMKGHSHVYWYRQLPEEGLKFMVYLQKENIIDESGMPKERFSAEFPKEGPSILRIQQVVRGDSAAYFCASSPGLQEKLFFGSGTQLSVL.

This chain joins TRBV6-1 and TRBJ2-7; TRBD1 matches at 7 bases. CDR1 is MNHNS and CDR2 is SASEGT in the germline V gene. There are 15 residues in the CDR3. With V trimmed by 6 bases and J by 7 bases, 15 bases remained unmatched. The CDR3: CASSPIPTGLGEQYF. The CDR3 nucleotides are TGTGCCAGCAGCCCAATACCGACAGGGCTAGGTGAGCAGTACTTC.

The chain uses TRBV29-1 and TRBJ1-2; no clear D gene. Germline CDR1 SQVTM, CDR2 ANQGSEA. V was trimmed by 5 bases and J by 14 bases, leaving 18 bases between them. This CDR3 comprises 11 residues. The CDR3 DNA is TGCAGCGTTCCCCGAGGGTTACATCTTACCTTC. Amino acids: CSVPRGLHLTF.

The chain couples TRBV29-1 to TRBJ1-1, with a possible D match to TRBD1 (5 bases). This CDR3 is 13 amino acids long. The V gene lost 5 bases and the J gene lost 0 bases, with 10 bases spanning the gap. The germline CDR1 and CDR2 sequences are SQVTM and ANQGSEA. CDR3 bases: TGCAGCGTTTCCTCAGGGATGAACACTGAAGCTTTCTTT. Translation: CSVSSGMNTEAFF.

The CDR3 spells CSAPAGFQETQYF. The CDR3 region has the DNA TGCAGCGCCCCCGCCGGGTTCCAAGAGACCCAGTACTTC. The chain combines TRBV29-1 with TRBJ2-5, with no clear D. Trimming shortened V by 7 bases and J by 1 base, and 13 bases separated the two germline ends. This CDR3 contains 13 residues. Germline loops: CDR1 SQVTM, CDR2 ANQGSEA.